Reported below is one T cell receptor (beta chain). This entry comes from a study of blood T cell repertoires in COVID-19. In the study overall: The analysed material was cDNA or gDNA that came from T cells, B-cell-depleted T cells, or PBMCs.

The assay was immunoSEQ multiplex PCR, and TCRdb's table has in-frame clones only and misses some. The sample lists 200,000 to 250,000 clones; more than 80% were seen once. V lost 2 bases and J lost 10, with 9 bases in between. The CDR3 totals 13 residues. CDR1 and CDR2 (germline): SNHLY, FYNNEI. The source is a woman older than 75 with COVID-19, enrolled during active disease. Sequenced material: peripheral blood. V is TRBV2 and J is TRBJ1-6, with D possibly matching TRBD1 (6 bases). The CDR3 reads CASSERGASPLHF. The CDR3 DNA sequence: TGTGCCAGCAGTGAACGGGGGGCATCACCCCTCCACTTT.